Below, 3 T cell receptor beta chains from the same sample are listed, as sequenced in a study of blood T cell repertoires in COVID-19. Sequencing used immunoSEQ multiplex PCR; TCRdb keeps in-frame clones, though not all of them. The data hold about 200,000 clones, with about 83% observed a single time. Material for sequencing was PBMCs or T cells enriched from blood (not recorded which). These receptors were taken from a middle-aged man with acute COVID-19.

A few counts support this clone. The V and J genes are TRBV5-1 and TRBJ2-5; tentative D call: TRBD2 (8 bases). V gave up 9 bases and J gave up 7 bases, with 19 bases separating them. CDR3 length: 13 amino acids. Germline loops: CDR1 SGHRS, CDR2 YFSETQ. CDR3 coding DNA: TGCGCCACCTACGAGGGGGCGGGAGGGACCCAGTACTTC. Translated: CATYEGAGGTQYF. Full variable domain (remainder filled in from reference TRBV5-1 and TRBJ2-5): KAGVTQTPRYLIKTRGQQVTLSCSPISGHRSVSWYQQTPGQGLQFLFEYFSETQRNKGNFPGRFSGRQFSNSRSEMNVSTLELGDSALYLCATYEGAGGTQYFGPGTRLLVL.

This chain joins TRBV7-6 and TRBJ2-1, with 8 bases identical to TRBD2. The V gene end was trimmed by 4 bases and the J gene end by 8 bases; junction bases not matched to a gene: 10. CDR1 is SGHVS and CDR2 is FNYEAQ in the germline V gene. This CDR3 comprises 15 residues. The CDR3 sequence: CASSSQVSGTHEQFF. The CDR3 coding sequence is TGTGCCAGCAGCTCCCAAGTTAGCGGGACCCATGAGCAGTTCTTC.

The chain has TRBV18 and TRBJ2-5; perhaps TRBD2 as D (6 bases). Germline-derived CDR1 and CDR2 are KGHSH and LQKENI. V was shortened by 6 bases and J by 3 bases, with 11 bases between the two germline ends. The CDR3 has 13 amino acids. The CDR3 protein is CASSRLVEETQYF. Written as DNA, the CDR3 is TGTGCCAGCTCCCGACTAGTGGAAGAGACCCAGTACTTC.